Sequencing of this T cell receptor (beta chain) was carried out in a study of blood T cells in healthy people across ages. Looking at the study overall: Per two T cells, about one barcoded beta molecule was captured through template switching.

With regard to this clonotype: What it binds is unknown.

The germline gives CDR1 SNHLY, CDR2 FYNNEI. There are 13 residues in the CDR3. V gave up 9 bases and J gave up 7 bases; unmatched junction bases: 8. Primed by a sample-barcoded 5' primer and a J-beta primer mix, a second PCR proceeded for about 7 to 11 cycles. The template-switch adaptor was a 5' adaptor with 12 random nucleotides. It tagged each cDNA molecule. All samples gave at least 3 million CDR3-containing paired-end reads. A single record per CDR3 protein comes from TCRdb applying MiXCR to the 5' RACE reads. This sample yields hundreds of thousands of distinct CDR3 sequences, of which 55% to 75% are seen a single time; around 22% belongs to the top ten. Study findings and constraints: TCR beta diversity, measured per million T cells, fell in a roughly linear way with age.

The clonotype originates from a man younger than 40 in good health. Sequenced sample: blood. The rearrangement uses TRBV2 and TRBJ2-1, with TRBD2 identical over 8 bases. The CDR3 sequence is CASPEGLVNEQFF. Written as DNA, the CDR3 is TGTGCCAGTCCGGAGGGACTAGTAAATGAGCAGTTCTTC.